These T cell receptor beta chains were read from a single sample in a study of spatial heterogeneity in lung cancer. TCRdb recomputed calls from the 5' RACE reads with MiXCR, one row per CDR3 protein. The profile shows 4,000 to 5,000 distinct CDR3 sequences, under 8.5% of them singletons. Here the sequenced sample was lung tumor tissue, taken at surgery. The receptors were sampled from a female donor with early-stage non-small cell lung cancer. CDR3s include the opening cysteine and the closing phenylalanine or tryptophan. The D gene is left open where the match is weak. Not all rows give a size; the values are once, few, many and, for expanded clones, a class.

.	.	TRBV7-8	TRBJ1-4	CASSPKTGPVEKLFF	TGTGCCAGCAGCCCGAAGACAGGACCGGTGGAAAAACTGTTTTTT
few	TRBD1	TRBV29-1	TRBJ1-5	CSVVDREGQPQHF	TGCAGCGTTGTGGACAGGGAGGGTCAGCCCCAGCATTTT
few	.	TRBV6-1	TRBJ2-1	CASRQQGLGEQFF	TGTGCCAGCAGACAACAGGGACTTGGGGAGCAGTTCTTC
.	.	TRBV4-1	TRBJ2-2	CASRRGGGAGELFF	TGCGCCAGCAGACGAGGGGGAGGAGCCGGGGAGCTGTTTTTT
medium-sized	.	TRBV6-5	TRBJ1-6	CASGKTASSYNSPLHF	TGTGCCAGCGGGAAGACCGCTAGCTCCTATAATTCACCCCTCCACTTT
.	.	TRBV7-2	TRBJ2-7	CASSDRLYEQYF	TGTGCCAGCAGCGACCGTCTCTACGAGCAGTACTTC
.	.	TRBV29-1	TRBJ2-1	CSVGRLAEYNEQFF	TGCAGCGTTGGTCGCCTAGCCGAATACAATGAGCAGTTCTTC
medium-sized	.	TRBV15	TRBJ2-3	CATSRDRLGEPTQYF	TGTGCCACCAGCAGAGATAGGCTGGGAGAGCCTACGCAGTATTTT
medium-sized	TRBD1	TRBV11-2	TRBJ1-3	CASSQESRGPSGNTIYF	TGTGCCAGCAGCCAAGAGTCCAGGGGGCCATCTGGAAACACCATATATTTT
.	.	TRBV5-4	TRBJ2-5	CASSFWGTQETQYF	TGTGCCAGCAGCTTTTGGGGGACCCAAGAGACCCAGTACTTC
.	TRBD2	TRBV2	TRBJ2-7	CASSLPGLAIHEQYF	TGTGCCAGCAGTTTACCGGGACTAGCGATCCACGAGCAGTACTTC
many	.	TRBV5-1	TRBJ2-3	CASSFGRGTDTQYF	TGCGCCAGCAGCTTCGGCAGGGGCACAGATACGCAGTATTTT
many	TRBD1	TRBV6-9	TRBJ1-4	CASSDRGDEKLFF	TGTGCCAGCTCCGACAGGGGTGATGAAAAACTGTTTTTT
large	.	TRBV7-6	TRBJ2-7	CASSLTDTYEQYF	TGTGCCAGCAGCTTAACGGACACCTACGAGCAGTACTTC
medium-sized	TRBD1	TRBV6-5	TRBJ1-1	CASRWTGTPATEAFF	TGTGCCAGCAGGTGGACAGGGACCCCTGCCACTGAAGCTTTCTTT
large	.	TRBV7-2	TRBJ2-7	CASSPLGRGPSYEQYF	TGTGCCAGCAGCCCGCTTGGGCGGGGGCCTTCCTACGAGCAGTACTTC
medium-sized	.	TRBV30	TRBJ1-5	CAWSARTHFNQPQHF	TGTGCCTGGAGTGCCCGGACTCATTTCAACCAGCCCCAGCATTTT
medium-sized	TRBD1	TRBV19	TRBJ1-5	CASSRDRGRGSNQPQHF	TGTGCCAGCAGTAGGGACAGGGGGCGCGGTAGCAATCAGCCCCAGCATTTT
.	.	TRBV5-1	TRBJ2-3	CASSLAEDTQYF	TGCGCCAGCAGCTTGGCTGAAGATACGCAGTATTTT
medium-sized	.	TRBV5-1	TRBJ1-1	CASSLNTEAFF	TGCGCCAGCAGCCTGAACACTGAAGCTTTCTTT